This TCR beta chain was identified during a study of siplizumab effects on memory and regulatory T cells. Whole-study findings and limits: Unstimulated subsets were the mapping target of only a minor fraction of alloreactive clones. Suppressive capability of dividing Tregs from siplizumab cultures went unverified. The Treg-derived share of mappable alloreactive CD4+ clones averaged approximately 71% with siplizumab and 26.9% in controls. Unstimulated naive T cells seemed to show more diversity than memory cells did, and they also seemed to be among the major contributors to the alloresponse.

Note on this clone: Its matching antigen is unknown.

Data came from immunoSEQ multiplex PCR; TCRdb stores just in-frame clones and leaves some out. This table has about 91,000 clones, roughly 93% appearing once. V shed 4 bases and J 1 base; nucleotides not matched to a gene: 3. The length of the CDR3 is 16 residues. The germline V gene has CDR1 LGHNA and CDR2 YNFKEQ. Sequenced input: CD8+ T cells sorted from blood. The chain is built from TRBV4-2 and TRBJ2-5; 13 bases line up with TRBD2. The TCR originated in a human donor in good health. The CDR3 DNA sequence: TGTGCCAGCAGCCTTTGGACTAGCGGGAGCCAAGAGACCCAGTACTTC. Protein product: CASSLWTSGSQETQYF.